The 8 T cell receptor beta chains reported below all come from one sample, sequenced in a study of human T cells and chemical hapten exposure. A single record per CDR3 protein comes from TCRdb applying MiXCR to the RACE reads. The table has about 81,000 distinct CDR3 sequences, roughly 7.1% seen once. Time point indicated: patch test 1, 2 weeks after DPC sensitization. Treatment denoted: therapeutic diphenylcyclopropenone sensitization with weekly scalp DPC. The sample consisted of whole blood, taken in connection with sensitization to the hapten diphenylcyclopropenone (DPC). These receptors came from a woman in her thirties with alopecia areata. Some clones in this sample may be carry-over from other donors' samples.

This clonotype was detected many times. The CDR3 loop is CATSRTGQTINEQFF. The CDR3 coding sequence is TGTGCCACCAGCAGGACGGGACAGACAATCAATGAGCAGTTCTTC. This chain links TRBV15 with TRBJ2-1, with TRBD1 identical over 7 bases. The germline gives CDR1 LNHNV, CDR2 YYDKDF (reference sequence). Trimming took 3 bases from V and 6 from J; bases not matched to a gene: 8. The CDR3 contains 15 residues.

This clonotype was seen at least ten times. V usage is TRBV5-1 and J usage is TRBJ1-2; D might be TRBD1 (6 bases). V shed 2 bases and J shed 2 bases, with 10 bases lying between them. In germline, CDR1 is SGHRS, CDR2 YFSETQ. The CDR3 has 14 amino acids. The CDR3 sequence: CASSFSGDNYGYTF. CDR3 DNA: TGCGCCAGCAGCTTCTCAGGGGACAACTATGGCTACACCTTC. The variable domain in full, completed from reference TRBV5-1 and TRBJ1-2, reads KAGVTQTPRYLIKTRGQQVTLSCSPISGHRSVSWYQQTPGQGLQFLFEYFSETQRNKGNFPGRFSGRQFSNSRSEMNVSTLELGDSALYLCASSFSGDNYGYTFGSGTRLTVV.

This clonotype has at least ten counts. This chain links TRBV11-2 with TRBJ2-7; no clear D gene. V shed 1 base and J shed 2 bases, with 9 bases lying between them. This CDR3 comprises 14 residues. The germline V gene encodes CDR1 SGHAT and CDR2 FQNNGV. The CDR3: CASSLGLGPYEQYF. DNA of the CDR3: TGTGCCAGCAGCTTAGGACTCGGCCCCTACGAGCAGTACTTC.

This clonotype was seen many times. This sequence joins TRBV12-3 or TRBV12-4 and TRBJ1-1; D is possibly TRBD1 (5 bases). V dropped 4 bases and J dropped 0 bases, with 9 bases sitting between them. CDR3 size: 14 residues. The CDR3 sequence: CASSWDDLNTEAFF. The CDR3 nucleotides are TGTGCCAGCAGTTGGGACGACCTGAACACTGAAGCTTTCTTT.

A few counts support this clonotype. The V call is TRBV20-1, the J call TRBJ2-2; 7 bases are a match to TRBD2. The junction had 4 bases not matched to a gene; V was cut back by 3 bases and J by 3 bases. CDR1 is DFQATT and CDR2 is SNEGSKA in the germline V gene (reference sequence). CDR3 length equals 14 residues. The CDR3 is CSASGGKDTGELFF. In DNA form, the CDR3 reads TGCAGTGCTAGCGGGGGGAAGGACACCGGGGAGCTGTTTTTT.

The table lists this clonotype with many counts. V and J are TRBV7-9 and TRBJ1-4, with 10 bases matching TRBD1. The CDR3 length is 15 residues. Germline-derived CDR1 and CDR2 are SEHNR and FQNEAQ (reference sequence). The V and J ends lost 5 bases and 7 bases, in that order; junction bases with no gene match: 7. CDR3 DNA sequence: TGTGCCAGCAGCCAAACGGGACAGGGGTTTGAAAAACTGTTTTTT. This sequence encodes CASSQTGQGFEKLFF.

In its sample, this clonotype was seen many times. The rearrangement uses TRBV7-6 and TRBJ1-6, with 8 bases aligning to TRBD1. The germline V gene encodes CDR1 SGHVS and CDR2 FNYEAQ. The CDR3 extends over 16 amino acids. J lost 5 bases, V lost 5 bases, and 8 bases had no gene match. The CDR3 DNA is TGTGCCAGCAGCCGGGACAGGCCACCAAATAATTCACCCCTCCACTTT. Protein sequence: CASSRDRPPNNSPLHF.

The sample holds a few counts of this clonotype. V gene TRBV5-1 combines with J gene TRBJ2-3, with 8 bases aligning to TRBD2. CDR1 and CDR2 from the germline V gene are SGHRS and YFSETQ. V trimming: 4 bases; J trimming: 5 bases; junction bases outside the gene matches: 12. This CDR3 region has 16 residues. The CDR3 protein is CASSLTGLVCLDTQYF. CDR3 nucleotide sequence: TGCGCCAGCAGCCTAACGGGACTAGTCTGTCTAGATACGCAGTATTTT.